The T cell receptor (beta chain) under discussion was sequenced for a study of blood T cell repertoires in COVID-19. Some clones are missing from TCRdb's copy, which holds only in-frame ones; the method was immunoSEQ multiplex PCR. The sample contains roughly 140,000 clones, more than 75% of which appear only once. Seattle cases were enrolled at active infection and followed longitudinally. The V and J ends lost 8 bases and 0 bases respectively, with 10 bases between them. The germline V gene encodes CDR1 KGHSH and CDR2 LQKENI. The CDR3 is made up of 13 amino acids. The origin of this receptor is a woman aged 60 to 75 with COVID-19, enrolled during active disease. The sample consisted of peripheral blood. This chain uses TRBV18 with TRBJ1-1; TRBD1 might be the D (6 bases). The CDR3 nucleotides are TGTGCCAGCGGTACAGGGATGAACACTGAAGCTTTCTTT. The encoded protein is CASGTGMNTEAFF.